These T cell receptor beta chains were read from a single sample in a study of blood T cell repertoires in COVID-19. The table came from immunoSEQ multiplex PCR; TCRdb's copy has only in-frame clones and leaves some out. The data hold tens of thousands of clones, with 82% observed a single time. Sample: peripheral blood. Source of these receptors: a human donor with acute or convalescent COVID-19. The donor label of this sample is uncertain. CDR3s include the opening cysteine and the closing phenylalanine or tryptophan. A D gene is named only where the DNA matches it firmly. A row's size may be missing; if present it is once, few, many or a size class.

j_call,v_call,d_call,clone_size,cdr3_nt,cdr3_aa
TRBJ1-5,TRBV9,TRBD1,once,TGTGCCAGCAGCGTCGGACAGGGTTGGAATCAGCCCCAGCATTTT,CASSVGQGWNQPQHF
TRBJ2-7,TRBV5-4,TRBD1,.,TGTGCCAGCAGCCGTTCGGGACAGACATACGAGCAGTACTTC,CASSRSGQTYEQYF
TRBJ1-4,TRBV6-2/TRBV6-3,.,once,TGTGCCAGCAGTTACCCCCCGGGACACGGGAAGGGGCAACTGTTTTTT,CASSYPPGHGKGQLFF
TRBJ2-3,TRBV28,TRBD2,.,TGTGCCAGCAGTTTCGGACTAGTAGGCACAGATACGCAGTATTTT,CASSFGLVGTDTQYF
TRBJ2-5,TRBV24-1,TRBD1,.,TGTGCCACCCAAGGGGGCGGGCAAGAGACCCAGTACTTC,CATQGGGQETQYF
TRBJ2-3,TRBV20-1,TRBD2,.,TGCAGTGCTAGTCTACTAGCGGGGGGGCGAACGCAGTATTTT,CSASLLAGGRTQYF
TRBJ1-1,TRBV19,TRBD1,.,TGTGCCAGTAGCGCCGGGACAGGCGGCTCTGAAGCTTTCTTT,CASSAGTGGSEAFF
TRBJ1-1,TRBV24-1,.,.,TGTGCCACCTCAATCCGAGGAAAAGCTTTCTTT,CATSIRGKAFF
TRBJ1-2,TRBV5-6,TRBD1,.,TGTGCCAGCAGCTTAGGGACAGGGCCAGCTAACTATGGCTACACCTTC,CASSLGTGPANYGYTF
TRBJ2-1,TRBV7-2,.,few,TGTGCCAGCAGCCTCGACTGGCTTTCCTACAATGAGCAGTTCTTC,CASSLDWLSYNEQFF
TRBJ2-1,TRBV25-1,TRBD2,.,TGTGCCAGCAAGGGACTAGTTAGCAATGAGCAGTTCTTC,CASKGLVSNEQFF
TRBJ1-2,TRBV9,TRBD1,.,TGTGCCAGCAGCGTATGGACAGGGGGCGCGATCTATGGCTACACCTTC,CASSVWTGGAIYGYTF
TRBJ1-5,TRBV10-1,.,.,TGCGCCAGCAGTGAGAGTTCTGCGAACGGGGGTGAGAGGGGTATCCGTTATCAGCCCCAGCATTTT,CASSESSANGGERGIRYQPQHF
TRBJ1-2,TRBV6-5,TRBD1,.,TGTGCCAGCAGTCTACAGGGGTATGGCTACACCTTC,CASSLQGYGYTF
TRBJ1-5,TRBV27,TRBD1,.,TGTGCCAGCAGGCCGACAGGGGGCGCATCAAATCAGCCCCAGCATTTT,CASRPTGGASNQPQHF
TRBJ2-3,TRBV7-9,.,.,TGTGCCAGCAGCTTATCCGGGAGAGCCCAGTATTTT,CASSLSGRAQYF
TRBJ2-1,TRBV29-1,.,few,TGCAGCGTTGAACGGGAGTCGGGCAATGAGCAGTTCTTC,CSVERESGNEQFF
TRBJ1-3,TRBV4-3,.,.,TGCGCCAGCAGCCAAGACGCTTACCAGGGGTATGGAAACACCATATATTTT,CASSQDAYQGYGNTIYF
TRBJ2-1,TRBV18,.,.,TGTGCCAGCTCACCAGGGGGCGAGTGGGGCAATGAGCAGTTCTTC,CASSPGGEWGNEQFF
TRBJ2-5,TRBV7-9,.,few,TGTGCCAGCAGCCAACAGGGATACCAAGAGACCCAGTACTTC,CASSQQGYQETQYF
TRBJ2-3,TRBV7-3,TRBD2,.,TGTGCCAGCAGCTCGGGACTAGCGGGGACAGATACGCAGTATTTT,CASSSGLAGTDTQYF
TRBJ2-2,TRBV10-2,.,.,TGCGCCAGCAGAGTGGGCAGTAACACCGGGGAGCTGTTTTTT,CASRVGSNTGELFF
TRBJ1-6,TRBV7-2,TRBD1,.,TGTGCCAGCAGGGGACAGGAGAATTCACCCCTCCACTTT,CASRGQENSPLHF
TRBJ1-1,TRBV3-1/TRBV3-2,TRBD1,few,TGTGCCAGCAGCCACCTGACAGGGGAAACTGAAGCTTTCTTT,CASSHLTGETEAFF
TRBJ1-5,TRBV5-8,.,few,TGTGCCAGCAGTCCAGGGGATGCGGGCAATCAGCCCCAGCATTTT,CASSPGDAGNQPQHF
TRBJ2-1,TRBV24-1,.,few,TGTGCCACCAGTGACCCGACGACAGCGCCGAATGAGCAGTTCTTC,CATSDPTTAPNEQFF
TRBJ1-4,TRBV6-4,.,.,TGTGCCAGCAGGCCAACAGCAACTAATGAAAAACTGTTTTTT,CASRPTATNEKLFF
TRBJ1-1,TRBV19,TRBD1,.,TGTGCCAGTAGTATAGAGGGTACAGGGGATCCGGGACAGAACACTGAAGCTTTCTTT,CASSIEGTGDPGQNTEAFF
TRBJ2-1,TRBV18,TRBD1,.,TGTGCCAGCTCTTTGAGACAGGGCACGGTCGGCAATGAGCAGTTCTTC,CASSLRQGTVGNEQFF
TRBJ2-3,TRBV5-4,TRBD2,.,TGTGCCAGCAGGGAAGGGACTAGCGCTAGCACAGATACGCAGTATTTT,CASREGTSASTDTQYF
TRBJ1-5,TRBV9,.,.,TGTGCCAGCAGCCCCCGTGGCGAAGCGGGCAATCAGCCCCAGCATTTT,CASSPRGEAGNQPQHF
TRBJ1-6,TRBV28,.,few,TGTGCCAGCAGTGAGGTCTATAATTCACCCCTCCACTTT,CASSEVYNSPLHF
TRBJ1-2,TRBV6-4,.,.,TGTGCCAGCAGGCGGTCCTTCCTCTACTATGGCTACACCTTC,CASRRSFLYYGYTF
TRBJ2-5,TRBV9,TRBD2,.,TGTGCCAGCAGCGTAGCTAGCGGAGAGACCCAGTACTTC,CASSVASGETQYF
TRBJ2-1,TRBV11-3,.,.,TGTGCCAGCAGCCGCCCAACTTCTACTGAGCAGTTCTTC,CASSRPTSTEQFF